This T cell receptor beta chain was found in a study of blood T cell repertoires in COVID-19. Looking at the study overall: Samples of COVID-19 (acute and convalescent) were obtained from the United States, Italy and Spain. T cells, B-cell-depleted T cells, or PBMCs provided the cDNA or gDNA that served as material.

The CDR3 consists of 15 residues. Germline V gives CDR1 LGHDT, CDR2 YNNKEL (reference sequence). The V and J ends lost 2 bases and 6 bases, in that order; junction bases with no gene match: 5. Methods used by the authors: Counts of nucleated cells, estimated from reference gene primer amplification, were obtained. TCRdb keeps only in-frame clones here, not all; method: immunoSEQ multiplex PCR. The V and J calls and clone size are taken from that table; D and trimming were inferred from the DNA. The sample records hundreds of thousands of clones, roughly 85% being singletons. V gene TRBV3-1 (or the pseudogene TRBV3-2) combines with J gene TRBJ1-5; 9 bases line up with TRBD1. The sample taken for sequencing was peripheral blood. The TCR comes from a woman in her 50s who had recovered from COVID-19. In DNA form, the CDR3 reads TGTGCCAGCAGCCAAACCAGGACAGGGGCTCAGCCCCAGCATTTT. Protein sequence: CASSQTRTGAQPQHF.